Given below is one T cell receptor beta chain in context. The antigen is unknown. The data derive from a study of persistence of HIV-infected CD4 T cells. Study summary: Isolated cells were CMV- and HIV-1 Gag-responding CD4+ T cells.

Overlapping HIV-1 Gag 15-mer peptides at approximately 0.91 ug per peptide per mL were used. Memory cells lacking CD40L and CD69 with high CD45RO were sorted. Suppressive ART was started during chronic HIV-1 infection in these adults. Germline CDR1 SGHRS, CDR2 YFSETQ. This CDR3 comprises 14 residues. Trimming at V came to 4 bases and at J to 6 bases, leaving 5 bases not matched to a gene. The libraries were made with immunoSEQ version 4 in survey mode. The repertoire was sequenced with immunoSEQ multiplex PCR; TCRdb's copy has only in-frame clones and lacks some. This sample has around 35,000 clones, with more than 75% found just once.

The sample here was cultured CD4+ T cells from PBMCs, taken from a patient who received antiretroviral therapy. The TCR originated in an adult with HIV. The donor label of this sample is uncertain. This sequence joins TRBV5-1 and TRBJ2-3, with 10 positions matching TRBD2. CDR3 in amino acids: CASSPSGGLDTQYF. CDR3 DNA sequence: TGCGCCAGCAGCCCTAGCGGGGGCTTGGATACGCAGTATTTT.